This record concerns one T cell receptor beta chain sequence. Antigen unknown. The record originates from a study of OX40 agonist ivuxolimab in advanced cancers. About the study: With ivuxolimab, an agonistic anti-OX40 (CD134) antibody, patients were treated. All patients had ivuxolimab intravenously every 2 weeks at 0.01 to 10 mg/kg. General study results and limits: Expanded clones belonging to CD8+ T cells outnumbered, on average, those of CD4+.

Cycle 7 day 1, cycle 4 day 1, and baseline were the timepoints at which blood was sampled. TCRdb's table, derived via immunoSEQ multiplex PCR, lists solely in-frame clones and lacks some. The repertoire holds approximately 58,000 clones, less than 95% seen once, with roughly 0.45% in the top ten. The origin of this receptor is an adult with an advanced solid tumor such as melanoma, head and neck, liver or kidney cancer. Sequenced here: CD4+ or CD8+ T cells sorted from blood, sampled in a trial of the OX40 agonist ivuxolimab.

The CDR3 DNA follows: TGTGCCATCAGCGGAGACAGGGTCTATGGCTACACCTTC. Translating gives CAISGDRVYGYTF. The V gene is TRBV10-3, the J gene TRBJ1-2, with TRBD1 identical over 7 bases. With V trimmed by 6 bases and J by 4 bases, 5 bases remained unmatched. Per germline, CDR1 ENHRY and CDR2 SYGVKD. This CDR3 is built from 13 residues.